This T cell receptor beta chain was recorded in a study of blood T cell repertoires in COVID-19. Libraries were prepared by immunoSEQ multiplex PCR; TCRdb keeps only in-frame clonotypes and omits some of them. The table shows around 71,000 clones, with 65% to 90% occurring only once. The germline CDR1 and CDR2 sequences are MDHEN and SYDVKM. The CDR3 sequence is 16 residues long. The V gene end was trimmed by 5 bases and the J gene end by 8 bases; junction bases not matched to a gene: 14. What was sequenced was peripheral blood. This receptor was obtained from a man aged 30-40 years with COVID-19, enrolled during active disease. The chain links TRBV28 to TRBJ2-1; 8 positions match TRBD2. DNA of the CDR3: TGTGCCAGCAGTGCAACCGGGGGACTAGGGGCCGATGAGCAGTTCTTC. Translating gives CASSATGGLGADEQFF.